This note documents a single T cell receptor beta chain sequence. Its antigen is as yet unknown. These data belong to a study of T cells in localized non-small cell lung cancer. CDR3 length: 15 residues. Germline V gives CDR1 MDHEN, CDR2 SYDVKM. The ends lost 6 bases at V and 4 bases at J; junction bases unmatched: 5. Broader study findings: In adjacent lung, a median around 50 of the top 100 tumor clones were found. A denser population of T cells in blood accompanied longer overall survival. In uninvolved adjacent lung, T cell clonality reached its highest value, exceeding tumor. Heterogeneity cannot be ruled out, as sequencing used one tumor region only.

Data came from immunoSEQ multiplex PCR; TCRdb stores just in-frame clones and leaves some out. The repertoire consists of several thousand clones, with about 46% occurring once and the leading ten covering 7.7%. J is TRBJ2-4 and V is TRBV28, with 11 positions matching TRBD2. The clonotype was recovered from a man aged 35 to 70 with stage III lung adenocarcinoma. This specimen consisted of lung tumor tissue, obtained before any cancer treatment. CDR3 residues: CASSAGTSGKNIQYF. The CDR3 DNA is TGTGCCAGCAGCGCCGGGACTAGCGGAAAAAACATTCAGTACTTC.